This is a list of T cell receptor beta chains from one sample in a study of beta chain features in type 1 diabetes. Sequencing was performed with immunoSEQ multiplex PCR; in TCRdb, only in-frame clones are kept and a portion is missing. Of some 400,000 clones in the sample, less than 15% were seen once. Material for sequencing was naive CD4+ T cells from blood. These receptors were collected from a woman aged 18 to 35 in good health. Both conserved end residues are trimmed from each CDR3.

v_gene: TRBV11-2; CDR3aa: ASSSRGGRSGRAQNEQF
v_gene: TRBV30; CDR3aa: AWSVKRGIADTQY
v_gene: TRBV30; CDR3aa: AWARDFADAF
v_gene: TRBV28; CDR3aa: ASDRDTQLNTEAF
v_gene: TRBV11-2; CDR3aa: ASNSGRHTDTQY
v_gene: TRBV9; CDR3aa: ASSVGSSGSCNEQF
v_gene: TRBV9; CDR3aa: ASSVASQETQY
v_gene: TRBV5-1; CDR3aa: ASSARVSRATGELF
v_gene: TRBV28; CDR3aa: ASTGLGGLQH
v_gene: TRBV7-2; CDR3aa: ASSFYRQGVEAF
v_gene: TRBV30; CDR3aa: ACLAGGLSEQF
v_gene: TRBV2; CDR3aa: ASSVTSGVETQY
v_gene: TRBV10-3; CDR3aa: AIRFSDSSYEQY
v_gene: TRBV2; CDR3aa: ASNRAGSTDTQY
v_gene: TRBV6-5; CDR3aa: ASSYVPLLDNEQF
v_gene: TRBV7-3; CDR3aa: ASSLQGADTGELF
v_gene: TRBV6-4; CDR3aa: ASSRVAVRGDEQF
v_gene: TRBV28; CDR3aa: ASTRLESYEQY
v_gene: TRBV7-8; CDR3aa: ASSSPRLSGTLAKNIQY
v_gene: TRBV29-1; CDR3aa: SVEAGGLRTDTQY
v_gene: TRBV14; CDR3aa: ASSQDPFRQGMTSGSKYEQY
v_gene: TRBV14; CDR3aa: ASSPRTGLEEQY
v_gene: TRBV7-9; CDR3aa: ASSLSQGTSGQY
v_gene: TRBV5-4; CDR3aa: ASSFSGQSYGYT
v_gene: TRBV5-1; CDR3aa: ASSLTPGTGDYEQY
v_gene: TRBV11-3; CDR3aa: ASSLVPGQQNNEQF
v_gene: TRBV5-4; CDR3aa: ASSLDLSGANVLT
v_gene: TRBV5-5; CDR3aa: ASSSRDRGYNEQF
v_gene: TRBV28; CDR3aa: AAGSSGQGVGELF
v_gene: TRBV30; CDR3aa: AWSVLGQFLYEQY
v_gene: TRBV11-3; CDR3aa: ASSLATGTDTQY
v_gene: TRBV27; CDR3aa: ASIPPGQPLSSYNEQF
v_gene: TRBV9; CDR3aa: ASRTGNTGELF
v_gene: TRBV6-5; CDR3aa: ASSYSGQGSLDTQY
v_gene: TRBV15; CDR3aa: ATSRDQGASTDTQY
v_gene: TRBV19; CDR3aa: ASSITGGATRETQY
v_gene: TRBV10-3; CDR3aa: AISESRGGEAF
v_gene: TRBV10-3; CDR3aa: AISESGTGGEQY
v_gene: TRBV6-6; CDR3aa: ASSPWDRDYGYT
v_gene: TRBV15; CDR3aa: ATSVGGVRETQY
v_gene: TRBV2; CDR3aa: ASRDGHGGSYEQY
v_gene: TRBV7-3; CDR3aa: ASSLARAETQY
v_gene: TRBV29-1; CDR3aa: SVVGQGAFGYT
v_gene: TRBV27; CDR3aa: ASSNRLAGVRSTGELF
v_gene: TRBV5-4; CDR3aa: ASSPGPGRPNTEAF
v_gene: TRBV29-1; CDR3aa: SVARRNEKLF
v_gene: TRBV12-5; CDR3aa: ASGLQGTYEQY
v_gene: TRBV29-1; CDR3aa: SVTGGRNTEAF